Listed below are T cell receptor beta chains from one sample, sequenced in a study of T cells in Graves' hyperthyroidism and ophthalmopathy. TCRdb ran MiXCR on the multiplex PCR reads and lists one entry per CDR3 protein. The table lists 600,000 or so distinct CDR3 sequences, around 15% of them singletons. Sequencing used blood. Every receptor here comes from a woman in her twenties or thirties with Graves' hyperthyroidism. Each CDR3 is given with its conserved first and last residue.

V gene	J gene	CDR3 protein
TRBV28	TRBJ2-7	CASSLLNEYQQGAKVDEQYF
TRBV10-3	TRBJ1-5	CAISVTGGQQPQHF
TRBV6-2/TRBV6-3	TRBJ2-5	CASRNRLAGEVETQYF
TRBV2	TRBJ2-6	CASVGGTGPSGANVLTF
TRBV12-3/TRBV12-4	TRBJ2-5	CASSSGLAGYQETQYF
TRBV28	TRBJ2-7	CASSFSGLAGDQRF
TRBV9	TRBJ1-1	CASSIAGLATEAFF
TRBV6-2/TRBV6-3	TRBJ2-2	CASNGRTGELFF
TRBV5-6	TRBJ1-1	CASSLTITGAFF
TRBV4-1	TRBJ1-2	CASSPTPRDKGNYGYTF
TRBV28	TRBJ2-7	CASSLVTPGQIYEQYF
TRBV20-1	TRBJ2-1	CSAGSYNEQFF
TRBV11-2	TRBJ2-7	CASSPFTGYAYEQYF
TRBV5-4	TRBJ2-7	CASSFGLRVQQYF
TRBV13	TRBJ2-3	CASSLEGTPSTDTQYF
TRBV5-1	TRBJ2-5	CASSSGLAGPGEETQYF
TRBV10-3	TRBJ2-1	CAISEGMNEQFF
TRBV7-9	TRBJ1-6	CASSLVAGNSPLHF
TRBV3-1	TRBJ1-1	CASSQEAQGFVNEAFF
TRBV3-1	TRBJ2-7	CASSLRDRGVGEQYF
TRBV5-1	TRBJ2-2	CASSSADRNTGELFF
TRBV7-9	TRBJ2-1	CASSLEERGLEQFF
TRBV9	TRBJ2-1	CASSVSGTHNEQFF
TRBV7-9	TRBJ2-7	CASSLKWDTGSYEQYF
TRBV7-2	TRBJ2-7	CASSLVAGADEQYF
TRBV6-1	TRBJ2-3	CASSEAGTHNTDTQYF
TRBV12-3/TRBV12-4	TRBJ1-4	CASSFDSEKLFF
TRBV12-3/TRBV12-4	TRBJ2-7	CASSLTGGGNEQYF
TRBV11-2	TRBJ2-7	CASSQTGTSGYEQYF
TRBV5-1	TRBJ2-5	CASRHDLLGETQYF
TRBV2	TRBJ1-5	CASRGAGLHNQPQHF
TRBV13	TRBJ1-4	CASSPRDRARGEKLFF
TRBV4-3	TRBJ2-5	CASSQGGGIAEETQYF
TRBV7-2	TRBJ2-1	CASNTEVASYNEQFF
TRBV5-4	TRBJ2-7	CASSDESSYEQYF
TRBV6-4	TRBJ2-3	CASSEGTSGTDTQYF
TRBV11-2	TRBJ2-1	CASTFAPQIHRLGEWGEQFF
TRBV20-1	TRBJ1-1	CSARDTLGQGRAEAFF
TRBV6-1	TRBJ1-1	CASSRDHSSPNTEAFF
TRBV5-1	TRBJ2-3	CASSSLGLAGSDTQYF
TRBV12-3/TRBV12-4	TRBJ2-7	CASSRGAAGTSYEQYF
TRBV12-3/TRBV12-4	TRBJ1-6	CASSLSQVGSPLHF
TRBV18	TRBJ2-2	CASSRDTGGTGELFF
TRBV9	.	CASSVPALGEGGYNEQYF
TRBV7-9	TRBJ1-4	CASSADRVEKLFF
TRBV6-1	TRBJ2-7	CASSEAEYEQYF
TRBV12-3/TRBV12-4	TRBJ2-7	CASSRSLAGEQYF
TRBV20-1	TRBJ1-2	CSARKRGTYGYTF
TRBV2	TRBJ2-3	CASSNRGNVGTDTQYF
TRBV9	TRBJ2-6	CASSGPGAGGANVLTF
TRBV28	TRBJ2-1	CASSLSPGQGRDEQFF
TRBV3-1	TRBJ2-7	CASSQVPRVGYARSYEQYF
TRBV28	TRBJ1-5	CASSFEGQGLSNQPQHF
TRBV13	TRBJ2-1	CASSQRTGWDGEQFF
TRBV20-1	TRBJ2-1	CSATQGSDYNEQFF
TRBV11-2	TRBJ1-2	CASSLDTGYGYTF
TRBV6-2/TRBV6-3	TRBJ1-1	CASSRTGGRHTEAFF
TRBV4-1	TRBJ1-5	CASSQAPFRGRNQPQHF
TRBV20-1	TRBJ2-2	CSATATGELFF
TRBV7-9	TRBJ2-5	CASSLQRTGGVSQETQYF